The T cell receptor beta chain under discussion was sequenced for a study of cytomegalovirus exposure and HLA in healthy donors (dated by TCRdb to 2017 to 2019). Context from the whole study: According to an earlier analysis of 550 to 750 of the donors, some 180 million T cells yielded some 120 million unique TCR beta sequences and about 300 Gb of sequence data. An early release covering roughly 640 HLA-typed donors comprised approximately 300 gigabases of sequencing data and about 90 million unique TCR sequences. The genetic ancestry cluster associated with self-reported Caucasian donors included approximately 85% of the 300 to 450 genotyped donors. The aim of the study was to test whether cataloging public T cell receptors could identify signatures of past pathogen exposure. The T cell repertoires of around 670 subjects were profiled by immunosequencing and related to cytomegalovirus serostatus. In addition to the first cohort of approximately 670 subjects, a separate validation cohort of about 120 different subjects was used. High-throughput TCR immunosequencing, statistical association of individual TCRs with disease status, and machine learning were combined to predict cytomegalovirus infection status. In a later analysis, previously published TCR beta repertoires from several hundred donors were re-analyzed and high-resolution HLA genotyping was added so that TCR occurrence patterns could be studied. In the later analysis, no new phenotypic data were used to find candidate immune exposures; instead, reliance was placed on TCR beta sequences and their occurrence across donors. An earlier analysis of a few hundred of the donors applied high-throughput TCR beta sequencing to assess whether each TCR beta V gene segment acted as functional or pseudogenic. Donor age, sex, ethnicity and CMV serostatus were compiled alongside the repertoire data. A later genetic analysis used genome-wide SNP genotypes for about three fifths of the roughly 700 donors, treating that subset as a discovery cohort. Every repertoire in the discovery cohort had been generated on one and the same sequencing platform. Both class I and class II loci were covered by HLA typing, at four-digit resolution. Typing coverage differed by locus: A, B, C, DRB1 and DQB1 were typed in about 629-640 donors, DQA1 in 522, DPA1 in approximately 610, and DPB1 in just under 490. Because of strong linkage in the cohort, roughly five DR-DQ haplotypes were treated as single units for association and clustering. On average, 235,054 unique TCR beta nucleotide sequences were sequenced per donor among some 430 genotyped donors of the cohort, with roughly 18% of those sequences being non-productive. The investigation overall reported the following: In a later analysis, most CMV-associated TCR beta chains were found to appear HLA-restricted, with HLA associations seemingly driven largely by CMV exposure. A later genetic analysis associated a missense DCLRE1C variant with V-gene and J-gene trimming of TCR beta chains, and an independent cohort replicated the association. Correlated functional status among segregating V segments might reflect linkage disequilibrium, but an unknown experimental factor could not be ruled out. Sequencing depth was assumed to be roughly uniform across donors in the presence/absence analyses, though that assumption may not hold. Because counts were too low, about 18 rarely observed V segments, including chromosome 9 orphons, were left out of the earlier analysis of some 640 of the donors. When HLA alleles, especially DR and DQ, strongly co-occurred, attributing TCR associations to individual alleles was difficult. Only TCR beta chains were sequenced in this cohort, and the absence of alpha or paired-chain data limited detectable features. HLA typing was unavailable for some donors at each locus, so association tests used only the typed subset. In an earlier analysis of about 550 of the donors, most TCR beta V segments were observed in productive rearrangements about 87% or about 30% of the time, broadly matching IMGT annotations. In a later analysis, HLA-associated TCR beta chains showed more clonal expansion and lower generation probabilities than non-associated chains that were equally common. According to a later analysis, parvovirus B19, influenza, CMV and Epstein-Barr virus appeared linked to several top co-occurrence clusters. The authors suggested that the approach could potentially be generalized to other disease states and immunological phenotypes. In a later analysis, TCR association rates were found to vary across HLA loci, with the most associated TCRs seen for DRB1 alleles and the fewest for HLA-C alleles. Immune exposure information for the cohort was limited to CMV serostatus. The sequencing pipeline was judged likely to have produced a cluster of highly shared sequence variants as a technical artifact. A later genetic analysis reported fewer N-insertions in productive TCRs among donors in an Asian-associated ancestry cluster than the roughly 700-donor mean. Specific HLA alleles were associated with roughly 17,000 TCR beta sequences at a false discovery rate of 0.05 in a later analysis. Some IMGT-functional V segments, including TRBV6-2 and TRBV6-3, could not be told apart with the 87-base-pair reads, so those segments were excluded. Most TCR sequences were observed very rarely across donors, whereas some public TCRs were present in many individuals. The classifier was reported to diagnose cytomegalovirus status with high specificity and sensitivity in both the original cohort and the validation cohort. The study gave a list of 150 to 200 TCR beta chains associated with cytomegalovirus. A further reported finding was that TCR beta sequences accurately predicted the HLA-A and HLA-B alleles for most subjects in the first cohort. In vitro tests confirmed that a few of the cytomegalovirus-associated TCR beta chains recognize cytomegalovirus antigens.

The cohort consisted of 650 to 700 healthy bone marrow donors. Cohort members were all nominally healthy when sampled, although unrecorded immune exposures were likely present. The donor was CMV seropositive and was included in the group of 289 seropositive cohort members. Every donor gave a peripheral blood sample, and the peripheral blood mononuclear cells from that sample were used for TCR beta sequencing. The Qiagen DNeasy Blood Extraction Kit was used to extract genomic DNA from the blood cell samples. V loses 10 bases of germline sequence and J loses 0 bases, and the interval between the two ends is 13 bases. CDR3 length: 13 amino acids, cysteine to phenylalanine. The CDR3 DNA has 39 bases and is translated from base 1. The CDR1 and CDR2 encoded by the germline V gene (reference sequence) are SGHNT and YYREEE. The method was the immunoSEQ multiplex PCR assay. The multiplex PCR relied on a mix of 60 forward primers for TCR Vbeta segments and 13 reverse primers for TCR Jbeta segments. The CDR3 region of rearranged TCR beta genes was amplified from genomic DNA by a multiplex PCR assay. The amplified TCR beta libraries were sequenced on the Illumina HiSeq System as 87-base-pair reads. In the authors' own workflow: In a later analysis, tens of millions of unique TCR beta chains were counted across the 690 or so repertoires, and roughly 11 million of these chains were shared by at least two donors. Raw reads were error-corrected and collapsed into unique sequences by a nearest-neighbor algorithm in which closely related sequences were merged to remove PCR and sequencing errors. To assign V, D and J gene segments, CDR3 sequences were aligned to IMGT reference sequences. Each retained sequence needed at least a six-nucleotide match to both a V gene segment and a J gene segment. A rearrangement counted as productive if the CDR3 had no stop codons and remained in frame with V and J, and every other rearrangement counted as non-productive. Following IMGT convention, CDR3 was defined as the stretch from the second conserved V-encoded cysteine to the conserved J-encoded phenylalanine. Sequences without an unambiguous match to a single V gene segment were excluded from the earlier analysis of about 630 of the donors. In an earlier analysis of 500 to 750 of the donors, V segments were called functional above 56.7% productive rearrangements and were called segregating when the between-donor standard deviation exceeded 5%. To diagnose cytomegalovirus status from the catalog of TCR beta chain sequences, a statistical classification framework was built. In a later analysis, V and J genes were assigned by comparing TCR nucleotide sequences against IMGT/GENE-DB human TR gene sequences. The TCRdist pipeline was used in a later analysis to assign CDR3 sequences and most-parsimonious VDJ recombination scenarios. In a later analysis, each TCR beta chain was defined by its CDR3 amino acid sequence together with its V-gene family, and reads lacking a unique V-gene family were excluded. A later analysis removed roughly 590 highly shared, low-generation-probability nucleotide sequences to deal with suspected cross-contamination and a sequencing artifact. A later analysis calculated a clonal expansion index for each public chain from normalized within-repertoire ranks of inferred template counts. Generation probabilities in a later analysis came from a VDJ recombination model fitted to out-of-frame rearrangements, and those results were checked against IGoR. In a later analysis, TCR-TCR, TCR-HLA and TCR-CMV co-occurrence was scored with hypergeometric tests, and a repertoire-size bias correction was applied to TCR pairs. A later analysis estimated false discovery rates by permuting HLA or CMV assignments 20 times. In a later analysis, co-occurring TCRs were grouped using DBSCAN, and TCRdist sequence similarity was added for clustering within HLA-allele-positive subsets. Co-occurrence clustering excluded repertoires with fewer than 30,000 or more than 120,000 public chains, plus five with anomalous nucleotide sharing. TCRdb re-hosts the immuneACCESS table, in-frame sequences only. Its copies lack some clones; in the studies checked, an unresolved V gene accounts for under half of them, and the cause for the rest is not known. D and trimming were read from the DNA, whereas the V and J calls and clone size are those reported in that table. This sample comprises 300,000 or so clones, 84% of them detected only once. Of the sample, approximately 2% falls within the top ten clones.

About this clone itself: Its antigen remains undetermined. No much larger clone exists at a distance of one base, and base qualities are not known.

The source is a woman in her thirties or forties in good health and CMV-seropositive. Source material: PBMCs. In this chain, TRBV5-4 is recombined with TRBJ1-1; TRBD1 could be the D gene, as 6 bases match. The CDR3 has the sequence CAGSTGMNTEAFF. At the DNA level, the sequence is TGTGCCGGGTCTACAGGGATGAACACTGAAGCTTTCTTT.